Included here is one T cell receptor beta chain sequence, with context. Germline V gives CDR1 MNHEY, CDR2 SMNVEV (reference sequence). This CDR3 has 15 amino acids. The ends were cut back, 3 bases at V and 2 bases at J, with 8 bases in the middle. The data stem from a study of blood T cell repertoires in COVID-19. Study-wide context: Acute and convalescent COVID-19 specimens originated in the United States, Italy and Spain. T cells, B-cell-depleted T cells, or PBMCs provided the cDNA or gDNA that served as material.

Clones were read by immunoSEQ multiplex PCR, and TCRdb kept only the in-frame ones, dropping some. The table has tens of thousands of clones, approximately 88% seen once; the top ten hold 10% to 15%. The V call is TRBV27, the J call TRBJ2-6; possibly TRBD2 for D (6 bases). The sequencing sample was made of peripheral blood. This receptor was taken from a human donor in a cohort sampled during active COVID-19. The CDR3 coding sequence is TGTGCCAGCAGTTTGGAGGGCGCTGGGGCCAACGTCCTGACTTTC. Amino acids: CASSLEGAGANVLTF.